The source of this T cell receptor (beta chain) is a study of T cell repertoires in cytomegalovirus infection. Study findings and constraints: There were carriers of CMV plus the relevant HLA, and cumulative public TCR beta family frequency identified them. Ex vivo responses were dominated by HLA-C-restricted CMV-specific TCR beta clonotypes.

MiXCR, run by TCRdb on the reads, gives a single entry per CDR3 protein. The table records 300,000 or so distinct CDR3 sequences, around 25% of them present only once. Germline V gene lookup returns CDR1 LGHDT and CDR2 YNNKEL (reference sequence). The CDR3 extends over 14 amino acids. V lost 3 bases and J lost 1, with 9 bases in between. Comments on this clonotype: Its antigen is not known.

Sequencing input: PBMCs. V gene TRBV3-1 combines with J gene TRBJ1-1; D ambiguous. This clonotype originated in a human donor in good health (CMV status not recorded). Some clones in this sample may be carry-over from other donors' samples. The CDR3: CASSHEASNTEAFF. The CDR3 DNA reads TGTGCCAGCAGCCACGAGGCCTCGAACACTGAAGCTTTCTTT.